A selection of T cell receptor beta chains follows, all from one sample in a study of CD8 T cells in ankylosing spondylitis. Each CDR3 protein gets one entry after TCRdb re-called the 5' RACE reads with MiXCR. The repertoire holds around 120,000 distinct CDR3 sequences, with 9.3% as singletons. Sequencing used blood, either unsorted or a sorted T cell fraction (not recorded which). These TCRs come from a male donor with ankylosing spondylitis or in good health (not recorded which). The CDR3 runs from the conserved cysteine through the conserved F or W. A D gene is named only where the DNA matches it firmly. Not all rows give a size; the values are once, few, many and, for expanded clones, a class.

TRBD2,TRBJ2-1,many,TRBV13,CASSSQRDYNEQFF,TGTGCCAGCAGTTCCCAGCGGGACTACAATGAGCAGTTCTTC
NA,TRBJ1-2,NA,TRBV6-2/TRBV6-3,CASSSQGNYGYTF,TGTGCCAGCAGTAGCCAGGGAAACTATGGCTACACCTTC
TRBD2,TRBJ2-7,many,TRBV11-2,CASSLWTSGSRGHYEQYF,TGTGCCAGCAGCTTATGGACTAGCGGGAGTAGGGGTCACTACGAGCAGTACTTC
TRBD1,TRBJ2-5,many,TRBV4-3,CASSRGTGDRETQYF,TGCGCCAGCAGCCGAGGGACAGGGGATCGAGAGACCCAGTACTTC
NA,TRBJ2-7,many,TRBV3-1,CASSPTRSGYEQYF,TGTGCCAGCAGCCCTACTAGGTCGGGCTACGAGCAGTACTTC
NA,TRBJ2-4,NA,TRBV3-1,CASSQDSSGPNIQYF,TGTGCCAGCAGCCAAGATAGCTCGGGCCCAAACATTCAGTACTTC
NA,TRBJ2-7,few,TRBV20-1,CSAGTGTSYEQYF,TGCAGTGCTGGGACTGGAACCTCCTACGAGCAGTACTTC
NA,TRBJ1-2,many,TRBV12-3/TRBV12-4,CASNQRGVRYGYTF,TGTGCCAGCAATCAAAGGGGAGTCCGCTATGGCTACACCTTC
NA,TRBJ1-1,many,TRBV7-8,CASSLVAGTGAQMRAFF,TGTGCCAGCAGCTTAGTGGCGGGTACGGGGGCCCAAATGAGAGCTTTCTTT
NA,TRBJ1-5,many,TRBV28,CASTTGARQPQHF,TGTGCCAGCACAACGGGGGCACGACAGCCCCAGCATTTT
NA,TRBJ2-7,NA,TRBV5-1,CASSLRASSEQYF,TGCGCCAGCAGCTTGAGGGCAAGCTCCGAGCAGTACTTC
TRBD1,TRBJ1-5,many,TRBV20-1,CSAGQGEFQPQHF,TGCAGTGCTGGACAGGGGGAGTTTCAGCCCCAGCATTTT
NA,TRBJ2-7,many,TRBV5-1,CASSLEGDEQYF,TGCGCCAGCAGCTTGGAAGGGGACGAGCAGTACTTC
TRBD1,TRBJ1-1,many,TRBV6-1,CASSDGRGRSSTEAFF,TGTGCCAGCAGTGATGGCAGGGGGCGAAGTAGCACTGAAGCTTTCTTT
TRBD2,TRBJ2-2,many,TRBV11-2,CASSSRTSGSVRTGELFF,TGTGCCAGCAGCTCCCGGACTAGCGGGAGTGTAAGGACCGGGGAGCTGTTTTTT
NA,TRBJ2-1,many,TRBV29-1,CSADDTGRPSNEQFF,TGCAGCGCGGACGATACAGGGAGGCCTTCGAATGAGCAGTTCTTC
NA,TRBJ2-1,NA,TRBV2,CASMHAGAGVSEQFF,TGTGCCAGCATGCACGCGGGGGCCGGAGTTAGTGAGCAGTTCTTC